The 5 T cell receptor beta chains below all came from one sample that was sequenced in a study of cytomegalovirus exposure and HLA in healthy donors. Produced via immunoSEQ multiplex PCR; TCRdb's table is partial and in-frame only. The table has about 95,000 clones, approximately 81% seen once; the top ten hold roughly 20%. The sample was PBMCs. The source of these receptors is a man aged 18 to 30 in good health and CMV-seropositive.

The V gene is TRBV6-1, the J gene TRBJ2-7; D perhaps matches TRBD1 (7 bases). The CDR3 spans 14 residues. V was pared by 7 bases and J by 5 bases, with 18 bases between. Germline CDR1 reads MNHNS; CDR2 reads SASEGT. The CDR3 is CASTAGGGRNEQYV. The DNA for the CDR3 is TGTGCCAGCACCGCAGGAGGGGGCCGGAACGAGCAGTACGTC.

The chain's CDR3 is CASRDGLAGDNEQFF. The DNA for the CDR3 is TGTGCCAGCAGAGACGGACTAGCGGGTGACAATGAGCAGTTCTTC. The chain is built from TRBV6-5 and TRBJ2-1, with 11 bases lining up with TRBD2. Germline CDR1 and CDR2: MNHEY and SVGAGI. The CDR3 is 15 residues long. V shed 6 bases and J 5 bases; nucleotides not matched to a gene: 6.

The chain carries TRBV9 and TRBJ1-3; possibly TRBD1 for D (6 bases). CDR1 and CDR2 (germline): SGDLS, YYNGEE. The CDR3 runs 16 residues. The V end lost 4 bases, the J end lost 2 bases, and 16 bases lay between the germline ends. CDR3 protein: CASSQGGGSAGNTIYF. The CDR3, as DNA: TGTGCCAGCAGCCAAGGGGGAGGGTCAGCTGGAAACACCATATATTTT.

The V and J genes are TRBV9 and TRBJ1-2, with D perhaps matching TRBD1 (5 bases). The germline V gene encodes CDR1 SGDLS and CDR2 YYNGEE. The CDR3 covers 13 residues. V was cut by 4 bases and J by 5 bases, with 12 bases left in between. The CDR3 nucleotides are TGTGCCAGCAGCCCCGGGACTCCATATGGCTACACCTTC. Translated: CASSPGTPYGYTF.

This clone was found once. The chain recombines TRBV29-1 with TRBJ1-1; D possibly corresponds to TRBD1 (5 bases). Germline loops: CDR1 SQVTM, CDR2 ANQGSEA. V dropped 6 bases and J dropped 1 base, with 18 bases sitting between them. CDR3 length: 15 amino acids. The CDR3 loop reads CSVTWGLGKNTEAFF. CDR3 sequence (DNA): TGCAGCGTAACCTGGGGACTGGGAAAGAACACTGAAGCTTTCTTT.